One T cell receptor (beta chain) is described in this entry. Its antigen is undetermined. All trial patients relapsed after autologous stem cell transplantation. Using magnetic negative selection, the CD4+ T cells were separated out of thawed PBMCs. The record originates from a study of PD-1 blockade in classical Hodgkin lymphoma. Sequencing was performed with immunoSEQ multiplex PCR; in TCRdb, only in-frame clones are kept and a portion is missing. In the table there are around 23,000 clones, about four fifths of which are singletons. V was shortened by 5 bases and J by 2 bases, with 11 bases between the two germline ends. The CDR3 loop spans 14 amino acids. Looked up from germline, CDR1 is SGHNT and CDR2 is YENEEA. The study's findings and limits: CD4+ TCR diversity climbed significantly by C4D1, unlike CD8+ TCR diversity.

Here the sequenced sample was CD4+ T cells from blood, taken at baseline. This clonotype was sampled from a human donor with classical Hodgkin lymphoma. The genes are TRBV11-3 and TRBJ2-3; D is ambiguous. The CDR3 is CASSAVVFTDTQYF. CDR3 DNA sequence: TGTGCCAGCAGCGCTGTAGTTTTCACAGATACGCAGTATTTT.